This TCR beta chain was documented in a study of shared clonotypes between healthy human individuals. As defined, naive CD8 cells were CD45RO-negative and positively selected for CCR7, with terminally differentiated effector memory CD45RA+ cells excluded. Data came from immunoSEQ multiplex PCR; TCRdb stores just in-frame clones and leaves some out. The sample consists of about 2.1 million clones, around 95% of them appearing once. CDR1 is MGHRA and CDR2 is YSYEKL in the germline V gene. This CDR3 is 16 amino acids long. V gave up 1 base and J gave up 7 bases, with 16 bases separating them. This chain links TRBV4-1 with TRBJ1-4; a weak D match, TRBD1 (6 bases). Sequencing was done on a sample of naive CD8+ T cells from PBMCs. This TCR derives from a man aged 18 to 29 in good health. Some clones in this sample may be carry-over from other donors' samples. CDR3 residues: CASSQGGAGGGEKLFF. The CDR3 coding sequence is TGCGCCAGCAGCCAAGGGGGGGCGGGAGGCGGTGAAAAACTGTTTTTT.